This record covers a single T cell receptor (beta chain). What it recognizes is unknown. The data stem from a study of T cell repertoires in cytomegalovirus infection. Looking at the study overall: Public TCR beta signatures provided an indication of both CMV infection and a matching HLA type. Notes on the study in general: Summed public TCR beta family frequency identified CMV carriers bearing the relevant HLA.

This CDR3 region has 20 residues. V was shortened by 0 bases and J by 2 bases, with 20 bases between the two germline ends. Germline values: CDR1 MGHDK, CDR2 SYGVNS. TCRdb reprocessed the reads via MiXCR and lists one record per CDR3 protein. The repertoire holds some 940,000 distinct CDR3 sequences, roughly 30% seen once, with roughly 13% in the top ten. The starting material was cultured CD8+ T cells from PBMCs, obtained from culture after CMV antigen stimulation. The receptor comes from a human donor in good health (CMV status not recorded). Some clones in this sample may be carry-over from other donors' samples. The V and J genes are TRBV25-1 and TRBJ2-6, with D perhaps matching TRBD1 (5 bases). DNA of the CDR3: TGTGCCAGCAGTGAATATTTCCAGGGAACGCTCGATGCTGGGGCCAACGTCCTGACTTTC. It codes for CASSEYFQGTLDAGANVLTF.